This T cell receptor (beta chain) is drawn from a study of sequential checkpoint blockade in melanoma (dated by TCRdb to the late 2010s). The study in broad terms: Patients were randomized 1:1 to first-line nivolumab followed by ipilimumab (arm A) or ipilimumab followed by nivolumab (arm B). TCRbeta immunosequencing was performed on DNA from 91 pretreatment melanoma tumor samples. Both trial sequences were followed by maintenance nivolumab. For 20 to 25 patients, matched tumor biopsies were taken both before treatment and at week 13, after single-agent nivolumab (arm A) or ipilimumab (arm B). In about 79% of the matched pre- and post-treatment tumor biopsy pairs, both biopsies came from the same lesion.

Based on its abundance in the sample, this clone is large (0.1 to 1%). Its cognate antigen has yet to be identified. Per-base qualities were not stored, and no clone one base away is much larger. The immunoSEQ Assay was used to immunosequence TCRbeta CDR3 regions from genomic DNA. Before high-throughput sequencing, genomic DNA was amplified using bias-controlled multiplex PCR. Under the source paper's analysis protocol: To quantify the absolute abundance of each unique TCRbeta CDR3 region, the sequences were collapsed and filtered. Clonality, defined as 1 minus Pielou's evenness, was calculated using only productive rearrangements. Tumor T-cell fraction was computed by normalizing TCRbeta template counts to usable DNA, estimated from several housekeeping genes. Clones with significantly greater frequencies in on-treatment versus baseline samples were identified using a previously published method. TCRdb retrieved this table from immuneACCESS and kept in-frame rearrangements only. Not all clones are present; in checked studies, unresolved V genes account for under half, and no reason is known for the remainder. D and trimming come from the DNA, and the V and J calls and clone size come from that table. Across this sample there are 5,300 or so clones, with roughly 21% seen only once. The leading ten clones occupy approximately 12% of the sample.

The junction shows trimming of 3 bases on V and 4 bases on J, and the gene matches do not reach 8 bases of it. The CDR3 starts with the cysteine, ends with the phenylalanine, and has 15 residues. The DNA shown is the 45-base CDR3, in frame from base 1. The germline V gene provides CDR1 SGDLS and CDR2 YYNGEE. Per the publication, the treatment or condition label means: randomized to nivolumab then ipilimumab (arm A) or the reverse (arm B). None of the patients in the trial had previously been given DNA-damaging chemotherapy. The samples were obtained from melanoma patients enrolled in CheckMate 064, an open-label, randomized phase II trial testing sequential checkpoint blockade. Genomic DNA from formalin-fixed paraffin-embedded (FFPE) tissue samples served as the input for tumor TCR sequencing. Study-wide findings and limitations: PD-L1 staining and CD8+ T-cell counts correlated with tumor T-cell fraction and clonality, whereas mutational load did not. In the nivolumab-first arm (arm A), pretreatment tumor TIL clonality was associated with response (P = .04). Within-arm analyses of tumor T-cell fraction were limited by small sample sizes and reduced statistical power. Clinical benefit was about 30 times more likely to be achieved by patients whose tumor T-cell fraction and clonality increased by week 13. The response-prediction model combining TCR metrics and mutation burden needs validation in larger, independent patient cohorts.

The material was tumor tissue (inferred from file names), obtained from a patient given nivolumab and ipilimumab in sequence. The chain uses TRBV9 and TRBJ2-7, and TRBD1 matches 9 of the central bases. The clonotype comes from a human donor with melanoma. The CDR3 loop reads CASSGPGTGKYEQYF. In nucleotides, the sequence is TGTGCCAGCAGCGGCCCCGGGACAGGGAAATACGAGCAGTACTTC.